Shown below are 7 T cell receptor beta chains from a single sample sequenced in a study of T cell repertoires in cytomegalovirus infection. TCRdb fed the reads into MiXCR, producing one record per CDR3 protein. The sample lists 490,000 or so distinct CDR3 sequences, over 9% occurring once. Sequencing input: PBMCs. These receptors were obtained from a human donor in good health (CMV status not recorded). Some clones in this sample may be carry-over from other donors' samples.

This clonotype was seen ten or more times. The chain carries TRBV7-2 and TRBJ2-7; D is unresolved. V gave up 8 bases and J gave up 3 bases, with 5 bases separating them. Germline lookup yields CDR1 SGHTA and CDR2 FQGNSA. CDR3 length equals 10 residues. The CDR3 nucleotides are TGTGCCAGCGGGGACTACGAGCAGTACTTC. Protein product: CASGDYEQYF.

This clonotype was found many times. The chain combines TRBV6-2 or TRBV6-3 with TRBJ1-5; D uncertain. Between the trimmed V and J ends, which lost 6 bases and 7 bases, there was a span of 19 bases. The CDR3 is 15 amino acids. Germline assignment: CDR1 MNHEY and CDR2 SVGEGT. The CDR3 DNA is TGTGCCAGCAGCCGGGGAGGGCAGTCACTACAGCCCCAGCATTTT. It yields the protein CASSRGGQSLQPQHF.

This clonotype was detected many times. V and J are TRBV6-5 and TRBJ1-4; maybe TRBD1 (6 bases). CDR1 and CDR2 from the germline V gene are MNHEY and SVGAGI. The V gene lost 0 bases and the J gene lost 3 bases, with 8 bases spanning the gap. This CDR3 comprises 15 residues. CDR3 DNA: TGTGCCAGCAGTTACTCGAGGACAGCTAATGAAAAACTGTTTTTT. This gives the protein CASSYSRTANEKLFF.

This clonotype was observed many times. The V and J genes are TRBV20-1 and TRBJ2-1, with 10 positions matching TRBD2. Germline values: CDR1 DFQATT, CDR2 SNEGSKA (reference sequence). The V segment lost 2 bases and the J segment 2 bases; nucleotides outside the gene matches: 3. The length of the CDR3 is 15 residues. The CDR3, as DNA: TGCAGTGCTAGACCTACTAGCGGGGCCTACAATGAGCAGTTCTTC. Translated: CSARPTSGAYNEQFF.

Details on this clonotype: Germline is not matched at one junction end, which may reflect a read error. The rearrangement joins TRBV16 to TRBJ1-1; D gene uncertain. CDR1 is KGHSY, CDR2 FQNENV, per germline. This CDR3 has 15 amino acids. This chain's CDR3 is CASSPSLTVNTETFF. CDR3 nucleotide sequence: TGTGCCAGCAGCCCTTCCCTCACAGTGAACACTGAAACTTTCTTT.

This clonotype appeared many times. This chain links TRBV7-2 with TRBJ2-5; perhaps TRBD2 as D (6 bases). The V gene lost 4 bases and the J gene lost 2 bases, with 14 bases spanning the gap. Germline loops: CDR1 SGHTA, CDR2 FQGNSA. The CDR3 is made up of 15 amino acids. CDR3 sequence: CASSSMGGLQETQYF. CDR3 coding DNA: TGTGCCAGCAGCTCAATGGGGGGACTTCAAGAGACCCAGTACTTC.

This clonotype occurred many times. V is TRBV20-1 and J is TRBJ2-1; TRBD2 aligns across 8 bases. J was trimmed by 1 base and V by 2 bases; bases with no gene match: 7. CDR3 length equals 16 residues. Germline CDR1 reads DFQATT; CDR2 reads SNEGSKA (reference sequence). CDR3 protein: CSARTRGALSYNEQFF. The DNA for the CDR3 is TGCAGTGCTAGAACGCGGGGGGCTTTATCCTACAATGAGCAGTTCTTC.